What follows describes a single T cell receptor (beta chain). The sample carries other DNA sequences with the same CDR3. This specimen belongs to a study of blood T cell repertoires in COVID-19. Background on the study: T cells, B-cell-depleted T cells, or PBMCs supplied cDNA or gDNA.

In the source study's methods: Nucleated cell counts were estimated from reference gene primer amplification. Only in-frame clones appear in the TCRdb table, and some are missing; sequencing was by immunoSEQ multiplex PCR. That table supplies the V and J calls and clone size; D and trimming were determined from the DNA. The sample holds over 150,000 clones, roughly 94% seen once. Losses at the gene ends were 5 bases for V and 4 bases for J; bases not matched to a gene: 4. Germline V CDR1 and CDR2: LNHDA, SQIVND (reference sequence). The CDR3 contains 14 residues. Enrollment of patients from Seattle took place during active infection, with longitudinal follow-up.

The chain uses TRBV19 and TRBJ1-5; 8 bases align to TRBD1. The sequencing input was peripheral blood. This receptor was taken from a man aged 25-45 years with COVID-19, enrolled during active disease. As DNA, the CDR3 is TGTGCCAGTAGTGGACAGGGCGGGAATCAGCCCCAGCATTTT. It yields the protein CASSGQGGNQPQHF. The whole variable domain, remainder taken from reference TRBV19 and TRBJ1-5, is DGGITQSPKYLFRKEGQNVTLSCEQNLNHDAMYWYRQDPGQGLRLIYYSQIVNDFQKGDIAEGYSVSREKKESFPLTVTSAQKNPTAFYLCASSGQGGNQPQHFGDGTRLSIL.